The text below deals with one T cell receptor (beta chain). These data are taken from a study of T-cell reconstitution after alpha-beta-depleted transplantation in children. J gave up 7 bases and V 8 bases, and 5 bases lay outside the gene matches. There are 14 residues in the CDR3. Unique molecular identifiers were built into the TCRbeta library. TCRdb re-analysed the PCR reads in MiXCR, keeping a single row per CDR3 protein. Seen here are approximately 420,000 distinct CDR3 sequences, around 9.9% observed once, and the top ten hold about 5%. The TCR sequence derives from a human donor who donated a stem cell graft to a child with acute myeloid leukemia. This specimen consisted of PBMCs from the stem cell graft donor, obtained from the stem cell graft. The chain recombines TRBV12-3 or TRBV12-4 with TRBJ2-2, with 12 bases that match TRBD2. The CDR3 reads CASRLAGVVGELFF. The CDR3 bases are TGTGCCAGCCGACTAGCGGGAGTGGTCGGGGAGCTGTTTTTT.